What follows is one TCR beta chain and its context. This sample is part of a study of blood T cell repertoires in COVID-19. Per the germline V gene, CDR1 is MDHEN and CDR2 is SYDVKM. CDR3 length: 16 residues. Trimming shortened V by 7 bases and J by 0 bases, and 19 bases separated the two germline ends. Enrolled through a virtual design, the participants were between about 18 and 100 years of age and came from about two dozen US areas. The table came from immunoSEQ multiplex PCR; TCRdb's copy has only in-frame clones and leaves some out. This sample has about 480,000 clones, with around 90% found just once.

The receptor's source is a woman between 18 and 30 years old with acute COVID-19. The specimen was PBMCs or T cells enriched from blood (not recorded which). The chain joins TRBV28 to TRBJ2-7; perhaps TRBD2 as D (6 bases). CDR3 sequence (DNA): TGTGCCAGCATCCCGAACGGACTAAAAGGCTCCTACGAGCAGTACTTC. This gives the protein CASIPNGLKGSYEQYF. The complete variable domain, with remaining parts taken from reference TRBV28 and TRBJ2-7, reads DVKVTQSSRYLVKRTGEKVFLECVQDMDHENMFWYRQDPGLGLRLIYFSYDVKMKEKGDIPEGYSVSREKKERFSLILESASTNQTSMYLCASIPNGLKGSYEQYFGPGTRLTVT.